This TCR beta chain comes out of a study of cytotoxic CD8 clonotypes in ibrutinib-treated CLL. Libraries were prepared by immunoSEQ multiplex PCR; TCRdb keeps only in-frame clonotypes and omits some of them. The sample records 100,000 or so clones, under 70% being singletons. The germline V and J ends were trimmed by 1 base and 1 base, with 8 bases remaining between them. Germline CDR1 SQVTM, CDR2 ANQGSEA. This CDR3 has 14 residues. The material was PBMCs, obtained after 24 months of ibrutinib treatment. The chain combines TRBV29-1 with TRBJ2-4; D unclear. The TCR was taken from a human donor with chronic lymphocytic leukemia. CDR3 sequence (DNA): TGCAGCGTTGAAGTAGCCATGGCCAAAAACATTCAGTACTTC. This gives the protein CSVEVAMAKNIQYF.